These 17 T cell receptor beta chains were sequenced from one sample in a study of blood T cell repertoires in COVID-19. Sequenced by immunoSEQ multiplex PCR; TCRdb stores in-frame clones only, minus some. The data show about 69,000 clones, 75% to 85% seen once. Sequenced: peripheral blood. The source is a human donor in a cohort sampled during active COVID-19.

The genes are TRBV2 and TRBJ1-4; a weak D match, TRBD1 (6 bases). The V gene's germline CDR1 is SNHLY and CDR2 FYNNEI. V gave up 7 bases and J gave up 0 bases, with 9 bases separating them. The CDR3 is made up of 14 amino acids. CDR3 coding DNA: TGTGCCAGCACTCACAGGGCAACTAATGAAAAACTGTTTTTT. Translated, it gives CASTHRATNEKLFF.

The chain has TRBV20-1 and TRBJ2-2; 16 bases align to TRBD2. Germline V gives CDR1 DFQATT, CDR2 SNEGSKA (reference sequence). The ends lost 3 bases at V and 6 bases at J; junction bases unmatched: 7. CDR3 length: 17 residues. CDR3 sequence: CSASGGTSGRVAGELFF. The CDR3 coding sequence is TGCAGTGCTAGTGGTGGGACTAGCGGGAGGGTGGCCGGGGAGCTGTTTTTT.

The CDR3 sequence: CASSEGHPSGKAKNIQYF. CDR3 DNA sequence: TGCGCCAGCTCGGAGGGGCATCCTAGCGGGAAAGCCAAAAACATTCAGTACTTC. The genes are TRBV10-2 and TRBJ2-4; the match to TRBD2 covers 9 bases. The CDR3 covers 18 residues. CDR1 and CDR2 (germline): WSHSY, SAAADI. The trim removed 8 bases at V and 0 bases at J, leaving 14 bases unmatched.

The chain combines TRBV9 with TRBJ1-5; D remains unclear. Trimming took 4 bases from V and 5 from J, leaving 10 bases between them. Per germline, CDR1 SGDLS and CDR2 YYNGEE. This CDR3 is built from 13 residues. The CDR3 DNA is TGTGCCAGCAGCCGAGGGAGGGATCAGCCCCAGCATTTT. Protein: CASSRGRDQPQHF.

The chain couples TRBV3-1 (or the pseudogene TRBV3-2) to TRBJ2-7; D may be TRBD2 (6 bases). The germline V gene has CDR1 LGHDT and CDR2 YNNKEL (reference sequence). CDR3 length: 15 amino acids. The V end lost 1 base, the J end lost 6 bases, and 16 bases lay between the germline ends. CDR3: CASSQVLGTALEQYF. CDR3 sequence (DNA): TGTGCCAGCAGCCAAGTTCTCGGGACTGCTCTCGAGCAGTACTTC.

The chain uses TRBV28 and TRBJ1-2; TRBD1 agrees at 7 bases. Trimming removed 2 bases from V and 4 bases from J; junction bases left unmatched: 4. The CDR3 is 14 amino acids. Germline V gene data show CDR1 as MDHEN and CDR2 as SYDVKM. CDR3 region: CASSLAGGSYGYTF. In DNA, the CDR3 is TGTGCCAGCAGTTTAGCAGGGGGGAGCTATGGCTACACCTTC.

This clone occurred many times. This chain uses TRBV5-1 with TRBJ1-4; 8 bases fit TRBD1. The CDR3 totals 15 residues. J lost 4 bases, V lost 0 bases, and 2 bases had no gene match. Germline CDR1 reads SGHRS; CDR2 reads YFSETQ. As DNA, the CDR3 is TGCGCCAGCAGCTTGGGGACAGGGAGTAATGAAAAACTGTTTTTT. Protein sequence: CASSLGTGSNEKLFF. Full variable domain (rest looked up from reference TRBV5-1 and TRBJ1-4): KAGVTQTPRYLIKTRGQQVTLSCSPISGHRSVSWYQQTPGQGLQFLFEYFSETQRNKGNFPGRFSGRQFSNSRSEMNVSTLELGDSALYLCASSLGTGSNEKLFFGSGTQLSVL.

CDR3 residues: CASSPPGQLTDTQYF. CDR3 bases: TGTGCCAGCAGCCCCCCGGGACAGCTCACAGATACGCAGTATTTT. The chain couples TRBV6-6 to TRBJ2-3; TRBD1 agrees at 7 bases. Trimming removed 6 bases from V and 2 bases from J; junction bases left unmatched: 8. Looked up from germline, CDR1 is MNHNY and CDR2 is SVGAGI (reference sequence). This CDR3 is built from 15 residues.

This clone appeared a few times. The V call is TRBV27, the J call TRBJ1-6, with 8 bases that match TRBD1. V trimming: 5 bases; J trimming: 6 bases; junction bases outside the gene matches: 9. The CDR3 runs to 16 residues. Germline CDR1 is MNHEY and CDR2 is SMNVEV (reference sequence). Here the CDR3 reads CASSQSPGQANSPLHF. In DNA form, the CDR3 reads TGTGCCAGCAGTCAATCGCCGGGACAGGCTAATTCACCCCTCCACTTT.

The chain combines TRBV11-2 with TRBJ2-1, with TRBD2 matching over 11 bases. The ends lost 3 bases at V and 7 bases at J; junction bases unmatched: 11. From germline, CDR1 is SGHAT and CDR2 FQNNGV. The CDR3 runs 17 residues. The CDR3 loop is CASSFATSGVSSNEQFF. In DNA, the CDR3 is TGTGCCAGCAGCTTCGCGACTAGCGGGGTTAGTTCGAATGAGCAGTTCTTC.

V and J are TRBV28 and TRBJ2-7; the match to TRBD1 covers 11 bases. V was clipped by 6 bases and J by 2 bases; unmatched bases: 3. Germline CDR1 and CDR2: MDHEN and SYDVKM. This CDR3 is built from 14 residues. CDR3 sequence (DNA): TGTGCCAGCAGGCGGGGACAGGGGGCCTACGAGCAGTACTTC. It yields the protein CASRRGQGAYEQYF. Full variable domain (rest looked up from reference TRBV28 and TRBJ2-7): DVKVTQSSRYLVKRTGEKVFLECVQDMDHENMFWYRQDPGLGLRLIYFSYDVKMKEKGDIPEGYSVSREKKERFSLILESASTNQTSMYLCASRRGQGAYEQYFGPGTRLTVT.

The rearrangement links TRBV7-2 to TRBJ2-4; tentatively, D is TRBD1 (6 bases). CDR1 and CDR2 from the germline V gene are SGHTA and FQGNSA. The CDR3 is made up of 13 amino acids. Trimming shortened V by 5 bases and J by 10 bases, and 15 bases separated the two germline ends. In DNA, the CDR3 is TGTGCCAGCAGCGCACTGACAGGTGGAATTCAGTACTTC. Translation: CASSALTGGIQYF.

The chain carries TRBV28 and TRBJ1-3; tentative D call: TRBD1 (6 bases). Trimming cost V 6 bases and J 0 bases, with 12 bases left between them. Germline V CDR1 and CDR2: MDHEN, SYDVKM. This CDR3 has 15 residues. The CDR3 region is CASSRQAPSGNTIYF. For the CDR3, the DNA is TGTGCCAGCAGCAGACAGGCCCCCTCTGGAAACACCATATATTTT.

The chain has TRBV6-5 and TRBJ2-7; TRBD1 agrees at 8 bases. CDR3 length: 12 residues. Germline V gene data show CDR1 as MNHEY and CDR2 as SVGAGI. V was clipped by 7 bases and J by 7 bases; unmatched bases: 6. The DNA of the CDR3 is TGTGCCAGCACTAGGACAGGGCTTGAGCAGTACTTC. Amino acid sequence: CASTRTGLEQYF.

This chain uses TRBV19 with TRBJ2-2; 9 bases map to TRBD1. V dropped 5 bases and J dropped 3; count of bases not matched to a gene: 4. Germline V lookup: CDR1 LNHDA, CDR2 SQIVND (reference sequence). CDR3 length: 15 residues. CDR3 nucleotides: TGTGCCAGTAGTGGTGACAGGGGGTACACCGGGGAGCTGTTTTTT. Its translation is CASSGDRGYTGELFF. Filled out from reference TRBV19 and TRBJ2-2, the complete variable domain reads DGGITQSPKYLFRKEGQNVTLSCEQNLNHDAMYWYRQDPGQGLRLIYYSQIVNDFQKGDIAEGYSVSREKKESFPLTVTSAQKNPTAFYLCASSGDRGYTGELFFGEGSRLTVL.

The chain recombines TRBV2 with TRBJ2-2, with D possibly matching TRBD2 (7 bases). Germline assignment: CDR1 SNHLY and CDR2 FYNNEI. The ends were cut back, 7 bases at V and 4 bases at J, with 13 bases in the middle. The CDR3 is made up of 14 amino acids. The CDR3 loop reads CASNEGGFTGELFF. The DNA for the CDR3 is TGTGCCAGCAACGAGGGGGGGTTCACCGGGGAGCTGTTTTTT. The entire variable domain, with the rest obtained from reference TRBV2 and TRBJ2-2, is as follows: EPEVTQTPSHQVTQMGQEVILRCVPISNHLYFYWYRQILGQKVEFLVSFYNNEISEKSEIFDDQFSVERPDGSNFTLKIRSTKLEDSAMYFCASNEGGFTGELFFGEGSRLTVL.

The chain carries TRBV2 and TRBJ2-5, with D tentatively TRBD2 (5 bases). Trimming took 6 bases from V and 2 from J, leaving 10 bases between them. There are 13 residues in the CDR3. Germline CDR1 SNHLY, CDR2 FYNNEI. In DNA form, the CDR3 reads TGTGCCAGCAGGAAGGACTCGCAAGAGACCCAGTACTTC. This sequence encodes CASRKDSQETQYF.